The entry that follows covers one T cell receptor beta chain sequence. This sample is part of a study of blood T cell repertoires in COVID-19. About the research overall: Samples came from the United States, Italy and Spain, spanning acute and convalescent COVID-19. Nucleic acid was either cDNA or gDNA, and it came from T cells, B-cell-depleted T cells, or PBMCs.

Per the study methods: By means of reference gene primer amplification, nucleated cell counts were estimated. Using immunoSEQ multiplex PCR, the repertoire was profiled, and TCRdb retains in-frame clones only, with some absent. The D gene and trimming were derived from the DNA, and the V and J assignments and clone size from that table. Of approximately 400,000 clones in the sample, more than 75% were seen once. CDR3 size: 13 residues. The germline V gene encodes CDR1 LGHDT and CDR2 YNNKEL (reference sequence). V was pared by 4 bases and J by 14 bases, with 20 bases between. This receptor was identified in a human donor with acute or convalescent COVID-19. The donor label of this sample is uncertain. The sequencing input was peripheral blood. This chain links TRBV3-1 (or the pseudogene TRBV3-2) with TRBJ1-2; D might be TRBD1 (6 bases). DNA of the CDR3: TGTGCCAGCAGCCTCCAGGGACACAAGGATTATACCTTC. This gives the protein CASSLQGHKDYTF.